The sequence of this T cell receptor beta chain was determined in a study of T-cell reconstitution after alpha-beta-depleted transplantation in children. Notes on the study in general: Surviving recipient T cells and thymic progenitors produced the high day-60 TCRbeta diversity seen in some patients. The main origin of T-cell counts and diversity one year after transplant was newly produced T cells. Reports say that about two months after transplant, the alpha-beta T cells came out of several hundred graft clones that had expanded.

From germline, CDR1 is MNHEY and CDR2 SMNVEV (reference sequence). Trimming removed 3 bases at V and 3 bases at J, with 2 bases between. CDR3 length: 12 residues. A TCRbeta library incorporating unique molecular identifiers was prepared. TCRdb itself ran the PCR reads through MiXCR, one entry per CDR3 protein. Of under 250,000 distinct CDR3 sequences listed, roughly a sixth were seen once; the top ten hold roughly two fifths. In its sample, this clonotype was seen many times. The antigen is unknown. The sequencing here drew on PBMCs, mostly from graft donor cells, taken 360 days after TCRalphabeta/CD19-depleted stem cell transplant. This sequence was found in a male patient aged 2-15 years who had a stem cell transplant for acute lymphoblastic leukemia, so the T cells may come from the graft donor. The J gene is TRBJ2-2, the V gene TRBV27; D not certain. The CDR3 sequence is CASSFHTGELFF. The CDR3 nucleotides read TGTGCCAGCAGTTTTCACACCGGGGAGCTGTTTTTT.